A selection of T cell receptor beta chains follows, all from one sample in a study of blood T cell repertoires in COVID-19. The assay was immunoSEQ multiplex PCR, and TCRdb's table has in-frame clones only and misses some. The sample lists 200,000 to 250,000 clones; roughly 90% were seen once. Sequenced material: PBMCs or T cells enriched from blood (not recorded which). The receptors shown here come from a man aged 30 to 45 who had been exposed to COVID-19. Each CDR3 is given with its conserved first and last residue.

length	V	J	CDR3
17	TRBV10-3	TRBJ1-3	CAISEGRTTTAGNTIYF
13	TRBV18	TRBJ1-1	CASSVGVDTEAFF
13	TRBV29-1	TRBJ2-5	CSAKDRAGETQYF
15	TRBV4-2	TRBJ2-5	CASSRLLGLDQTQYF
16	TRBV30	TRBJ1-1	CAWRGRTGTGRTEAFF
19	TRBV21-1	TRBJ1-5	CASTKGGWGQTSSNQPQHF
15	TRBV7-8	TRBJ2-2	CASSLWTGAVGELFF
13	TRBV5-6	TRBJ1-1	CASSLEGGTEAFF
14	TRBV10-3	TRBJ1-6	CAISAEVRNSPLHF
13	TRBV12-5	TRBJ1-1	CASVPGVNTEAFF
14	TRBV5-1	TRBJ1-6	CASSLVSENSPLHF
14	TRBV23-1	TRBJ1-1	CASSHVQRSAEAFF
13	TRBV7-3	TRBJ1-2	CASSLDRDGTGTF
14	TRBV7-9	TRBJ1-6	CASRTGQPNSPLHF
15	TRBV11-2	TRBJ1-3	CASSKTAGPGNTIYF
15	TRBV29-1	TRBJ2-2	CSVGVGTTNTGELFF
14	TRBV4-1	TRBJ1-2	CASSQEAGYRGYTF
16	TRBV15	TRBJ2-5	CATSRQTGTGTETQYF
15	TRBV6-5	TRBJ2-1	CASMRGSGLGDEQFF
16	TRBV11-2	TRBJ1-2	CASSLDPGWEAHGYTF
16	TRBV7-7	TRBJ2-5	CASSLGLAGGVETQYF
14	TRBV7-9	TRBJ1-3	CASSTAPGPYTIYF
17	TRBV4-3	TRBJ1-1	CASSQDQLLRGNTEAFF
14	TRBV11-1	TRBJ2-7	CASSLSRKSGEQYF
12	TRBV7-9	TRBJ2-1	CASSTQRDEQFF
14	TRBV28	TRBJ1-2	CASSLSGQGYGYTF
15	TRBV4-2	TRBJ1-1	CASHHLGQRNTEAFF
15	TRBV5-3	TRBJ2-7	CARKKGQGTSYEQYF
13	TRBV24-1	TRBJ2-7	CATNKQGSYEQYF
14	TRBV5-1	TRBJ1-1	CASSLAGENTEAFF